The 18 T cell receptor beta chains in this list originate from one sample, sequenced in a study of vaccination and CD4 T cells after COVID-19. Treatment noted: approximately 9-day PBMC culture with coronavirus spike peptide pools or control peptides (ViraFEST assay). Cultured CD4+ T-cell DNA underwent Oncomine TCR Beta short-read sequencing. MiXCR, run by TCRdb on the PCR reads, gives a single entry per CDR3 protein. The table shows around 26,000 distinct CDR3 sequences, with less than 65% occurring only once. Their antigens are not known. The sample consisted of CD4+ T cells from blood, cultured in vitro. These receptors were taken from a human donor who had recovered from COVID-19.

The V and J genes are TRBV7-7 and TRBJ2-2; 10 nucleotides align to TRBD2. The CDR3 sequence is 16 residues long. Germline V CDR1 and CDR2: SSHAT, FNYEAQ (reference sequence). J was trimmed by 6 bases and V by 2 bases; bases with no gene match: 6. CDR3 loop: CASSLTLAGVAGELFF. Here the CDR3 DNA reads TGTGCCAGCAGCTTAACTCTAGCGGGAGTGGCCGGGGAGCTGTTTTTT.

The chain joins TRBV7-2 to TRBJ1-4; possible D gene TRBD1, 6 bases. V was shortened by 5 bases and J by 7 bases, with 26 bases between the two germline ends. The CDR3 length is 18 residues. In germline, CDR1 is SGHTA, CDR2 FQGNSA. The CDR3 region has the DNA TGTGCCAGCAGCACCCGGGGGGGGGCCTCCCAACTAGGTGAAAAACTGTTTTTT. Its translation is CASSTRGGASQLGEKLFF.

This clonotype was detected only a few times. The chain combines TRBV4-3 with TRBJ1-5, with TRBD1 matching 9 bases. This CDR3 comprises 18 residues. The germline CDR1 and CDR2 sequences are LGHNA and YSLEER. Trimming cost V 0 bases and J 1 base; bases outside gene matches: 7. The CDR3 DNA reads TGCGCCAGCAGCCAAGATTGGAGGGGGACAGGGAGCAATCAGCCCCAGCATTTT. This gives the protein CASSQDWRGTGSNQPQHF.

The V call is TRBV6-1, the J call TRBJ2-7; D possibly corresponds to TRBD2 (5 bases). V lost 5 bases to trimming and J lost 6 bases, with 17 bases between them. CDR1 is MNHNS and CDR2 is SASEGT in the germline V gene. The CDR3 runs 14 residues. The CDR3 reads CASSPLTGGLEQYF. The CDR3 DNA follows: TGTGCCAGCAGTCCGCTCACGGGCGGGCTCGAGCAGTACTTC.

The CDR3 bases are TGTGCCAGCAGCCAGTCTCAGGGCACTGAAGCTTTCTTT. This gives the protein CASSQSQGTEAFF. This sequence joins TRBV7-2 and TRBJ1-1, with D perhaps matching TRBD1 (5 bases). Trimming took off 5 bases at V and 4 bases at J, with 11 bases between the two ends. Germline assignment: CDR1 SGHTA and CDR2 FQGNSA. The CDR3 spans 13 residues.

In its sample, this clonotype was seen a few times. V gene TRBV7-2 combines with J gene TRBJ2-6, with TRBD1 matching 7 bases. In germline, CDR1 is SGHTA, CDR2 FQGNSA. The V gene end was trimmed by 4 bases and the J gene end by 1 base; junction bases not matched to a gene: 13. The CDR3 sequence is 19 residues long. DNA of the CDR3: TGTGCCAGCAGCTCCACAGGGGTAGGATTTATGTCTGGGGCCAACGTCCTGACTTTC. It yields the protein CASSSTGVGFMSGANVLTF.

The rearrangement joins TRBV15 to TRBJ1-1; 7 positions match TRBD1. Trimming took 2 bases from V and 1 from J; bases not matched to a gene: 7. The CDR3 contains 16 residues. Germline V gene lookup returns CDR1 LNHNV and CDR2 YYDKDF (reference sequence). This chain's CDR3 is CATSRRAGGTNTEAFF. The CDR3 nucleotides read TGTGCCACCAGCAGAAGAGCAGGGGGGACGAACACTGAAGCTTTCTTT. Full variable domain (missing parts from reference TRBV15 and TRBJ1-1): DAMVIQNPRYQVTQFGKPVTLSCSQTLNHNVMYWYQQKSSQAPKLLFHYYDKDFNNEADTPDNFQSRRPNTSFCFLDIRSPGLGDTAMYLCATSRRAGGTNTEAFFGQGTRLTVV.

This clonotype was observed a handful of times. The rearrangement uses TRBV7-3 and TRBJ1-1; D is undetermined. CDR1 is SGHTA and CDR2 is FQGTGA in the germline V gene. The ends were cut back, 0 bases at V and 8 bases at J, with 13 bases in the middle. The CDR3 totals 14 residues. Here the CDR3 reads CASSLTPRHREAFF. The CDR3 DNA follows: TGTGCCAGCAGCTTAACCCCCCGACACAGAGAAGCTTTCTTT.

This clonotype was observed a few times. The V and J genes are TRBV30 and TRBJ1-5, with D perhaps matching TRBD1 (6 bases). The CDR3 has 15 amino acids. The V gene lost 2 bases and the J gene lost 7 bases, with 18 bases spanning the gap. Germline values: CDR1 GTSNPN, CDR2 SVGIG (reference sequence). The CDR3 sequence: CAWSTGAGAGQPQHF. The CDR3 bases are TGTGCCTGGAGTACGGGGGCGGGGGCTGGCCAGCCCCAGCATTTT. Supplemented by reference TRBV30 and TRBJ1-5, the full variable domain reads SQTIHQWPATLVQPVGSPLSLECTVEGTSNPNLYWYRQAAGRGLQLLFYSVGIGQISSEVPQNLSASRPQDRQFILSSKKLLLSDSGFYLCAWSTGAGAGQPQHFGDGTRLSIL.

A single count supports this clonotype. The rearrangement links TRBV7-2 to TRBJ1-6; possibly TRBD1 for D (6 bases). The CDR3 has 13 amino acids. Trimming pared 4 bases from V and 13 bases from J, leaving 14 bases between. Germline V gene data show CDR1 as SGHTA and CDR2 as FQGNSA. The CDR3 reads CASSWTEGGPLHF. In nucleotides, the CDR3 is TGTGCCAGCAGCTGGACAGAGGGGGGTCCCCTCCACTTT.

The chain employs TRBV19 and TRBJ2-7; 15 nucleotides match TRBD2. CDR3 length: 16 amino acids. Germline V CDR1 and CDR2: LNHDA, SQIVND (reference sequence). V shed 3 bases and J 6 bases; nucleotides not matched to a gene: 6. CDR3: CASSMGLAGGPFEQYF. The DNA of the CDR3 is TGTGCCAGTAGTATGGGACTAGCGGGAGGCCCTTTCGAGCAGTACTTC.

This clonotype was seen only once. A read error may account for a junction end that differs from germline. The chain carries TRBV10-1 and TRBJ1-2, with D maybe TRBD1 (6 bases). The CDR3 consists of 13 residues. The germline V gene has CDR1 WNHNN and CDR2 SYGVQD (reference sequence). The DNA for the CDR3 is TGCGCCACCGAAAAGGTGAGACAGGTTCCCCTCTTCTTC. Translated, it gives CATEKVRQVPLFF.

This chain uses TRBV7-3 with TRBJ2-2, with D possibly being TRBD2 (6 bases). The CDR3 contains 15 residues. The V gene's germline CDR1 is SGHTA and CDR2 FQGTGA. The germline V and J ends were trimmed by 4 bases and 8 bases, with 17 bases remaining between them. This CDR3 reads CASSSGDFLRGELFF. Written as DNA, the CDR3 is TGTGCCAGCAGCTCGGGGGACTTCCTGCGGGGGGAGCTGTTTTTT.

This clonotype has only a few counts. The chain links TRBV7-2 to TRBJ1-1; perhaps TRBD1 as D (6 bases). Germline V gene lookup returns CDR1 SGHTA and CDR2 FQGNSA. The germline V and J ends were trimmed by 5 bases and 8 bases, with 15 bases remaining between them. The CDR3 is 13 residues long. The CDR3 bases are TGTGCCAGCAGCGCCCGATCAGGGGCCGAAGCTTTCTTT. Its protein is CASSARSGAEAFF. The full variable domain, completed using reference TRBV7-2 and TRBJ1-1, is GAGVSQSPSNKVTEKGKDVELRCDPISGHTALYWYRQSLGQGLEFLIYFQGNSAPDKSGLPSDRFSAERTGGSVSTLTIQRTQQEDSAVYLCASSARSGAEAFFGQGTRLTVV.

The genes are TRBV20-1 and TRBJ2-2, with unresolved D. CDR1 is DFQATT, CDR2 SNEGSKA, per germline (reference sequence). CDR3 length: 12 residues. Deletions cut 6 bases from V and 0 bases from J, with 5 bases between. This CDR3 reads CSAPPNTGELFF. CDR3 DNA: TGCAGTGCCCCCCCGAACACCGGGGAGCTGTTTTTT.

The rearrangement joins TRBV28 to TRBJ1-5, with 8 bases that match TRBD1. The ends lost 3 bases at V and 4 bases at J; junction bases unmatched: 5. The CDR3 spans 15 residues. Germline lookup yields CDR1 MDHEN and CDR2 SYDVKM. CDR3 DNA: TGTGCCAGCAGTTTTCAGGGGGCTGCAAATCAGCCCCAGCATTTT. Protein: CASSFQGAANQPQHF.

This clonotype was seen just once. This chain links TRBV7-2 with TRBJ2-3; possible D gene TRBD1, 6 bases. Germline V gives CDR1 SGHTA, CDR2 FQGNSA. The CDR3 runs 20 residues. V lost 3 bases, J lost 7 bases, and 32 bases lay in between. CDR3 residues: CASSFRSGGAGQQTSNTQYF. The CDR3 DNA follows: TGTGCCAGCAGCTTCCGTTCTGGGGGCGCCGGCCAACAGACCTCGAATACGCAGTATTTT.

The J gene is TRBJ1-6, the V gene TRBV7-2; D gene ambiguous. V gave up 7 bases and J gave up 2 bases, with 9 bases separating them. Germline V lookup: CDR1 SGHTA, CDR2 FQGNSA. The CDR3 is 14 residues long. The CDR3 is CASTLPPYNSPLHF. Here the CDR3 DNA reads TGTGCCAGCACCTTGCCGCCCTATAATTCACCCCTCCACTTT.